The sequence of this T cell receptor beta chain was determined in a study of shared clonotypes between healthy human individuals. Study-level results: The generation probabilities recorded for non-shared clonotypes fell below those of clonotypes shared by all four donors. The naive CD4 repertoires of a few donors were compared, and roughly 5.1% of clonotypes were shared.

Details on this clone: Its specificity is not known.

V was pared by 4 bases and J by 2 bases, with 2 bases of the junction left unmatched. From germline, CDR1 is SQVTM and CDR2 ANQGSEA. This CDR3 is 12 amino acids long. TCRdb's copy holds only in-frame clones and misses some; the assay was immunoSEQ multiplex PCR. The sample carries approximately 120,000 clones, under 70% recorded once. CD45RO+ cells plus CCR7-negative CD45RA+ TemRA cells formed CD8 memory. Sequenced input: memory CD8+ T cells sorted from blood. Subset noted: CD45RO+ cells pooled with CCR7-negative TemRA cells. The rearrangement joins TRBV29-1 to TRBJ2-7; 7 bases fit TRBD1. The sequence came from a woman in her thirties in good health. CDR3 nucleotide sequence: TGCAGCGTTGCTGGGACAGCCTACGAGCAGTACTTC. As protein: CSVAGTAYEQYF.